The 31 T cell receptor beta chains below were found in one sample sequenced in a study of Ad26.COV2.S vaccination and SARS-CoV-2 variants. As to treatment: 15 to 20 received Ad26.COV2.S at low or high dose, single or two shots; several received placebo; per-sample allocation not given. Sampling was performed 63 days after the first vaccine or placebo injection. The assay was immunoSEQ multiplex PCR, and TCRdb's table has in-frame clones only and misses some. The data show around 500,000 clones, about 89% seen once. Sequencing used peripheral blood, obtained in a trial of Ad26.COV2.S vaccine versus placebo. The origin of the receptors is a person between 18 and 59 years old who received the Ad26.COV2.S COVID-19 vaccine or a placebo.

The rearrangement joins TRBV7-9 to TRBJ2-7; D is uncertain. In germline, CDR1 is SEHNR, CDR2 FQNEAQ (reference sequence). V lost 8 bases and J lost 3, with 11 bases in between. CDR3 length equals 12 residues. DNA of the CDR3: TGTGCCAGCGGCCTCAATATCTACGAGCAGTACTTC. Residues: CASGLNIYEQYF.

This clone was seen a single time. The chain combines TRBV6-5 with TRBJ2-5; tentatively, D is TRBD1 (5 bases). The CDR3 is made up of 12 amino acids. Trimming took off 8 bases at V and 7 bases at J, with 14 bases between the two ends. Germline CDR1 is MNHEY and CDR2 is SVGAGI. For the CDR3, the DNA is TGTGCCAGCGGGGCCAGTCTCGCGACCCAGTACTTC. The encoded protein is CASGASLATQYF.

The chain has TRBV10-1 and TRBJ2-1; D is unresolved. The CDR3 runs to 14 residues. Per germline, CDR1 WNHNN and CDR2 SYGVQD (reference sequence). Trimming pared 2 bases from V and 7 bases from J, leaving 12 bases between. The CDR3 nucleotides read TGCGCCAGCAGTGAGGAGGTCCTGGGAAATGAGCAGTTCTTC. Translating it yields CASSEEVLGNEQFF.

This chain links TRBV5-4 with TRBJ2-5; no definite D call. Trimming took 2 bases from V and 1 from J, leaving 9 bases between them. The CDR3 covers 14 residues. Looked up from germline, CDR1 is SGHNT and CDR2 is YYREEE (reference sequence). The CDR3 is CASSFGQIQETQYF. CDR3 nucleotides: TGTGCCAGCAGCTTTGGCCAGATCCAAGAGACCCAGTACTTC.

This chain links TRBV19 with TRBJ2-3; D is unresolved. This CDR3 comprises 12 residues. Germline-derived CDR1 and CDR2 are LNHDA and SQIVND (reference sequence). Trimming shortened V by 4 bases and J by 6 bases, and 8 bases separated the two germline ends. CDR3 in DNA: TGTGCCAGTAGTAGATCATTGGATACGCAGTATTTT. Amino acids: CASSRSLDTQYF. Supplemented by reference TRBV19 and TRBJ2-3, the full variable domain reads DGGITQSPKYLFRKEGQNVTLSCEQNLNHDAMYWYRQDPGQGLRLIYYSQIVNDFQKGDIAEGYSVSREKKESFPLTVTSAQKNPTAFYLCASSRSLDTQYFGPGTRLTVL.

The V call is TRBV6-2 or TRBV6-3, the J call TRBJ2-7; no firm D call. The V end lost 2 bases, the J end lost 7 bases, and 9 bases lay between the germline ends. This CDR3 contains 12 residues. The germline V gene encodes CDR1 MNHEY and CDR2 SVGEGT. Here the CDR3 reads CASSYPMAEQYF. CDR3 in DNA: TGTGCCAGCAGTTACCCGATGGCGGAGCAGTACTTC.

A single count supports this clone. The J gene is TRBJ2-7, the V gene TRBV3-1 (or the pseudogene TRBV3-2); unclear D gene. The V gene's germline CDR1 is LGHDT and CDR2 YNNKEL (reference sequence). CDR3 length: 15 residues. The ends were cut back, 1 base at V and 0 bases at J, with 10 bases in the middle. The CDR3 sequence is CASSQVRPSSYEQYF. For the CDR3, the DNA is TGTGCCAGCAGCCAAGTTAGGCCGAGCTCCTACGAGCAGTACTTC.

This sequence joins TRBV27 and TRBJ1-5; D call uncertain. Germline values: CDR1 MNHEY, CDR2 SMNVEV (reference sequence). Trimming removed 0 bases at V and 7 bases at J, with 7 bases between. The CDR3 has 13 residues. This CDR3 reads CASSLSGSQPQHF. The CDR3 DNA is TGTGCCAGCAGTTTATCAGGGTCCCAGCCCCAGCATTTT.

The genes are TRBV7-9 and TRBJ2-7; 7 bases are shared with TRBD1. J lost 2 bases, V lost 5 bases, and 6 bases had no gene match. Per germline, CDR1 SEHNR and CDR2 FQNEAQ (reference sequence). The CDR3 runs 14 residues. CDR3 DNA: TGTGCCAGCAGCCCGCAAGGGGGCCCCTACGAGCAGTACTTC. It encodes CASSPQGGPYEQYF.

The V call is TRBV2, the J call TRBJ2-7; D is perhaps TRBD1 (5 bases). In germline, CDR1 is SNHLY, CDR2 FYNNEI. The V gene lost 2 bases and the J gene lost 6 bases, with 14 bases spanning the gap. CDR3 length equals 14 residues. The CDR3 spells CASSEQGPFSEQYF. CDR3 DNA sequence: TGTGCCAGCAGTGAACAGGGCCCCTTCTCCGAGCAGTACTTC.

This sequence joins TRBV6-1 and TRBJ2-5; weak D call: TRBD2 (6 bases). This CDR3 comprises 14 residues. From germline, CDR1 is MNHNS and CDR2 SASEGT. Trimming took 8 bases from V and 6 from J, leaving 19 bases between them. The CDR3 is CASLGGGRGKTQYF. Written as DNA, the CDR3 is TGTGCCAGCTTGGGGGGAGGTCGGGGAAAGACCCAGTACTTC.

The chain is built from TRBV15 and TRBJ1-2; D unclear. The germline CDR1 and CDR2 sequences are LNHNV and YYDKDF (reference sequence). The CDR3 spans 15 residues. Trimming shortened V by 2 bases and J by 0 bases, and 10 bases separated the two germline ends. CDR3 DNA: TGTGCCACCAGCAGAATCTCTGGAGCTAACTATGGCTACACCTTC. Its protein product is CATSRISGANYGYTF. The full variable domain, completed using reference TRBV15 and TRBJ1-2, is DAMVIQNPRYQVTQFGKPVTLSCSQTLNHNVMYWYQQKSSQAPKLLFHYYDKDFNNEADTPDNFQSRRPNTSFCFLDIRSPGLGDTAMYLCATSRISGANYGYTFGSGTRLTVV.

The chain combines TRBV6-6 with TRBJ2-7; D not resolved. Germline-derived CDR1 and CDR2 are MNHNY and SVGAGI (reference sequence). V lost 8 bases and J 2 bases, leaving 10 bases between the germline ends. The CDR3 has 12 residues. The CDR3: CASGQQPYEQYF. DNA of the CDR3: TGTGCCAGCGGTCAACAGCCCTACGAGCAGTACTTC.

The V gene is TRBV30, the J gene TRBJ1-6; D gene uncertain. CDR3 length: 14 residues. V was trimmed by 2 bases and J by 5 bases, leaving 10 bases between them. Germline V gives CDR1 GTSNPN, CDR2 SVGIG (reference sequence). DNA of the CDR3: TGTGCCTGGAGTAGGGCTGGGAATAATTCACCCCTCCACTTT. Translation: CAWSRAGNNSPLHF.

This clone was detected once. This chain uses TRBV6-5 with TRBJ2-1; D may be TRBD1 or TRBD2 (6 bases each). V was cut by 6 bases and J by 7 bases, with 19 bases left in between. Looked up from germline, CDR1 is MNHEY and CDR2 is SVGAGI. The CDR3 consists of 15 residues. CDR3 nucleotides: TGTGCCAGCAGCAGGGACTGGGGGCAGAGGAATGAGCAGTTCTTC. It encodes CASSRDWGQRNEQFF.

The gene calls are TRBV4-3 and TRBJ1-2; tentative D call: TRBD1 (5 bases). V lost 0 bases and J lost 5, with 16 bases in between. This CDR3 region has 16 residues. The germline gives CDR1 LGHNA, CDR2 YSLEER. The CDR3 loop reads CASSQDLRGGLYGYTF. In DNA, the CDR3 is TGCGCCAGCAGCCAAGATTTACGGGGCGGACTATATGGCTACACCTTC.

This chain joins TRBV3-1 (or the pseudogene TRBV3-2) and TRBJ2-7, with D possibly being TRBD1 (6 bases). CDR1 and CDR2 from the germline V gene are LGHDT and YNNKEL (reference sequence). Trimming removed 0 bases from V and 8 bases from J, with 11 bases in between. This CDR3 region has 13 residues. For the CDR3, the DNA is TGTGCCAGCAGCCAAGAGGCACAGGGCAAGCAGTACTTC. Its translation is CASSQEAQGKQYF.

The V call is TRBV28, the J call TRBJ2-7; the match to TRBD2 covers 8 bases. The CDR3 is made up of 15 amino acids. Looked up from germline, CDR1 is MDHEN and CDR2 is SYDVKM. V lost 2 bases and J lost 6; bases outside the gene matches: 9. This CDR3 reads CASSLPGGPPREQYF. CDR3 sequence (DNA): TGTGCCAGCAGTTTACCGGGAGGGCCACCTCGCGAGCAGTACTTC.

This clone appeared a single time. Other DNA sequences in this specimen translate into the identical CDR3. The V gene is TRBV7-3, the J gene TRBJ2-5; D call uncertain. Trimming shortened V by 0 bases and J by 0 bases, and 2 bases separated the two germline ends. This CDR3 region has 13 residues. CDR1 is SGHTA, CDR2 FQGTGA, per germline. CDR3 nucleotides: TGTGCCAGCAGCTTAACGTACCAAGAGACCCAGTACTTC. The encoded protein is CASSLTYQETQYF.

The V gene is TRBV10-1, the J gene TRBJ2-4; D possibly corresponds to TRBD2 (6 bases). The length of the CDR3 is 13 residues. Germline assignment: CDR1 WNHNN and CDR2 SYGVQD (reference sequence). V lost 8 bases, J lost 9 bases, and 17 bases lay in between. The CDR3 sequence is CASQRVPGGIQYF. CDR3 in DNA: TGCGCCAGCCAAAGGGTCCCCGGGGGCATTCAGTACTTC.

The chain uses TRBV7-8 and TRBJ2-4; D not certain. The CDR3 sequence is 15 residues long. Germline CDR1 reads SGHVS; CDR2 reads FQNEAQ. Trimming shortened V by 1 base and J by 1 base, and 8 bases separated the two germline ends. The CDR3 spells CASSLGGQAKNIQYF. The CDR3 DNA sequence: TGTGCCAGCAGCTTAGGGGGTCAGGCCAAAAACATTCAGTACTTC.

Here the CDR3 reads CASSLRNRGGELFF. The CDR3 DNA reads TGTGCCAGCAGTTTACGCAACAGGGGCGGGGAGCTGTTTTTT. The rearrangement uses TRBV28 and TRBJ2-2; TRBD1 agrees at 7 bases. The V segment lost 2 bases and the J segment 7 bases; nucleotides outside the gene matches: 4. CDR3 length equals 14 residues. Germline CDR1 and CDR2: MDHEN and SYDVKM.

The chain employs TRBV6-2 or TRBV6-3 and TRBJ1-1; tentative D call: TRBD1 (5 bases). Trimming shortened V by 3 bases and J by 4 bases, and 15 bases separated the two germline ends. This CDR3 has 15 amino acids. Per germline, CDR1 MNHEY and CDR2 SVGEGT. CDR3 amino acids: CASSYNQGYATEAFF. The CDR3 region has the DNA TGTGCCAGCAGTTATAACCAGGGTTACGCCACTGAAGCTTTCTTT.

The chain combines TRBV5-1 with TRBJ2-6; 8 bases fit TRBD1. The CDR3 sequence is 15 residues long. With 7 bases clipped from V and 4 bases from J, the junction kept 7 bases outside the gene matches. The germline CDR1 and CDR2 sequences are SGHRS and YFSETQ. Here the CDR3 reads CASSQGAQGANVLTF. CDR3 nucleotides: TGCGCCAGCTCCCAGGGGGCGCAAGGGGCCAACGTCCTGACTTTC.

In its sample, this clone was seen once. The chain combines TRBV18 with TRBJ1-6; possibly TRBD1 for D (5 bases). Germline-derived CDR1 and CDR2 are KGHSH and LQKENI. The CDR3 is made up of 17 amino acids. Trimming removed 2 bases at V and 2 bases at J, with 13 bases between. CDR3 protein: CASSPSGGLAYNSPLHF. The CDR3 DNA sequence: TGTGCCAGCTCACCATCGGGGGGTTTGGCCTATAATTCACCCCTCCACTTT.

The chain uses TRBV5-1 and TRBJ2-2, with TRBD1 matching over 8 bases. V shed 2 bases and J 5 bases; nucleotides not matched to a gene: 5. This CDR3 has 15 residues. Germline values: CDR1 SGHRS, CDR2 YFSETQ. The CDR3 loop is CASSFSQGVTGELFF. CDR3 nucleotides: TGCGCCAGCAGCTTTTCACAGGGGGTAACCGGGGAGCTGTTTTTT. Based on the CDR3 plus reference TRBV5-1 and TRBJ2-2, the full variable domain is KAGVTQTPRYLIKTRGQQVTLSCSPISGHRSVSWYQQTPGQGLQFLFEYFSETQRNKGNFPGRFSGRQFSNSRSEMNVSTLELGDSALYLCASSFSQGVTGELFFGEGSRLTVL.

The V call is TRBV18, the J call TRBJ1-4, with D possibly TRBD1 on 6 matching bases. The CDR3 has 13 amino acids. The germline V and J ends were trimmed by 4 bases and 7 bases, with 10 bases remaining between them. Germline V gives CDR1 KGHSH, CDR2 LQKENI. Here the CDR3 reads CASSLGAGEKLFF. The CDR3 DNA is TGTGCCAGCTCACTGGGGGCCGGTGAAAAACTGTTTTTT.

The sample holds one count of this clone. The V gene is TRBV27, the J gene TRBJ1-5; 7 bases align to TRBD1. This CDR3 has 14 residues. Germline CDR1 and CDR2: MNHEY and SMNVEV (reference sequence). The J segment lost 5 bases and the V segment lost 3 bases, leaving 4 bases of the junction unmatched. The CDR3 loop is CASSFSGGHQPQHF. CDR3 sequence (DNA): TGTGCCAGCAGTTTTTCAGGGGGGCATCAGCCCCAGCATTTT.

This chain joins TRBV5-1 and TRBJ1-5; tentatively, D is TRBD1 (6 bases). Germline CDR1 and CDR2: SGHRS and YFSETQ. Trimming removed 10 bases from V and 0 bases from J, with 29 bases in between. The CDR3 extends over 19 amino acids. DNA of the CDR3: TGCGCCCGCGGGGGGCCAGGGGACGGGGAGCACTCTAGCAATCAGCCCCAGCATTTT. Amino acids: CARGGPGDGEHSSNQPQHF.

The chain joins TRBV19 to TRBJ2-7; 10 bases match TRBD2. There are 15 residues in the CDR3. Looked up from germline, CDR1 is LNHDA and CDR2 is SQIVND (reference sequence). V shed 7 bases, J shed 2 bases, and the junction held 8 bases outside the gene matches. CDR3 residues: CASKAAGGPPYEQYF. The CDR3 bases are TGTGCCAGTAAGGCAGCGGGAGGGCCCCCCTACGAGCAGTACTTC.

The CDR3: CAWRVGAQYNEQFF. The CDR3 nucleotides are TGTGCCTGGAGAGTGGGGGCTCAATACAATGAGCAGTTCTTC. The gene calls are TRBV30 and TRBJ2-1, with D possibly TRBD1 on 6 matching bases. Trimming left V 3 bases short and J 4 bases short, with 13 bases between. The CDR3 runs 14 residues. Germline values: CDR1 GTSNPN, CDR2 SVGIG (reference sequence).